Listed below are T cell receptor beta chains from one sample, sequenced in a study of PD-1 blockade in classical Hodgkin lymphoma. Measured with immunoSEQ multiplex PCR; TCRdb has only the in-frame clones, and not every one. The sample shows about 27,000 clones, approximately 85% of them seen only once. The source was CD4+ T cells from blood, collected before the fourth cycle of nivolumab. The source of these receptors is a human donor with classical Hodgkin lymphoma. Each CDR3 is given with its conserved first and last residue. The D gene is left open where the match is weak. Not every row has a clone size; where given, it reads once, few, many or a size class.

j_gene: TRBJ2-3
abundance: -
d_gene: TRBD2
v_gene: TRBV29-1
CDR3nt: TGCAGCGCTCTGAGGAGTAAGACTAGCGGTTCCACAGATACGCAGTATTTT
CDR3aa: CSALRSKTSGSTDTQYF

j_gene: TRBJ2-3
abundance: -
d_gene: -
v_gene: TRBV30
CDR3nt: TGTGCCTCCTCCAGCACAGATACGCAGTATTTT
CDR3aa: CASSSTDTQYF

j_gene: TRBJ1-3
abundance: -
d_gene: -
v_gene: TRBV9
CDR3nt: TGTGCCAGCAGCGTAGGACCTACCCCCTCTGGAAACACCATATATTTT
CDR3aa: CASSVGPTPSGNTIYF

j_gene: TRBJ1-6
abundance: -
d_gene: -
v_gene: TRBV28
CDR3nt: TGTGCCAGCAGTTTATCAGGAGGGGGGGATTCACCCCTCCACTTT
CDR3aa: CASSLSGGGDSPLHF

j_gene: TRBJ2-1
abundance: -
d_gene: TRBD2
v_gene: TRBV19
CDR3nt: TGTGCCAGTAGTATAGAGCTAGCGGGAATGCGTGAGCAGTTCTTC
CDR3aa: CASSIELAGMREQFF

j_gene: TRBJ1-4
abundance: -
d_gene: -
v_gene: TRBV7-7
CDR3nt: TGTGCTAGCAGCTATAGAGCGGGGGTTGGGGAAAAACTGTTTTTT
CDR3aa: CASSYRAGVGEKLFF

j_gene: TRBJ1-2
abundance: -
d_gene: -
v_gene: TRBV29-1
CDR3nt: TGCAGCGTTGTTGGACACCCGGGGATTGGGTATGGCTACACCTTC
CDR3aa: CSVVGHPGIGYGYTF

j_gene: TRBJ2-1
abundance: few
d_gene: TRBD2
v_gene: TRBV27
CDR3nt: TGTGCCAGCAGTTTAGTACTAGCGTCCTACAATGAGCAGTTCTTC
CDR3aa: CASSLVLASYNEQFF

j_gene: TRBJ1-1
abundance: -
d_gene: -
v_gene: TRBV9
CDR3nt: TGTGCCAGCAGCGTAGCTCCAGAGAACACTGAAGCTTTCTTT
CDR3aa: CASSVAPENTEAFF

j_gene: TRBJ2-7
abundance: -
d_gene: TRBD1
v_gene: TRBV11-2
CDR3nt: TGTGCCAGCAGGGACAGGGGTATTTTCTCCTACGAGCAGTACTTC
CDR3aa: CASRDRGIFSYEQYF

j_gene: TRBJ2-1
abundance: -
d_gene: TRBD2
v_gene: TRBV19
CDR3nt: TGTGCCAGTAGTATTTTGGCGCTAGCGGGAGTTACTGAGCAGTTCTTC
CDR3aa: CASSILALAGVTEQFF

j_gene: TRBJ1-4
abundance: -
d_gene: -
v_gene: TRBV6-6
CDR3nt: TGTGCCAGCGAAAGACAGTCGAATGAAAAACTGTTTTTT
CDR3aa: CASERQSNEKLFF

j_gene: TRBJ1-1
abundance: -
d_gene: -
v_gene: TRBV19
CDR3nt: TGTGCCAGTACCCCAGGTGGGGTCAAGAACACTGAAGCTTTCTTT
CDR3aa: CASTPGGVKNTEAFF

j_gene: TRBJ2-1
abundance: -
d_gene: -
v_gene: TRBV5-1
CDR3nt: TGCGCCAGCAGCTTCCCCGATCTCCCCCCGAATGAGCAGTTCTTC
CDR3aa: CASSFPDLPPNEQFF

j_gene: TRBJ2-7
abundance: -
d_gene: -
v_gene: TRBV6-1
CDR3nt: TGTGCCAGCAGTGCTGTAGCTGGGGAGACCTACGAGCAGTACTTC
CDR3aa: CASSAVAGETYEQYF

j_gene: TRBJ1-5
abundance: -
d_gene: -
v_gene: TRBV14
CDR3nt: TGTGCCAGCAGCCAGAGAGGGAGCAATCAGCCCCAGCATTTT
CDR3aa: CASSQRGSNQPQHF

j_gene: TRBJ1-1
abundance: -
d_gene: -
v_gene: TRBV19
CDR3nt: TGTGCCAGTTCCCTCCGGGGCTCGGCTGTCACTGAAGCTTTCTTT
CDR3aa: CASSLRGSAVTEAFF

j_gene: TRBJ2-7
abundance: -
d_gene: TRBD1
v_gene: TRBV9
CDR3nt: TGTGCCAGCAGCCCGCGACCTCGGGACAGAAAAGGAAACTCCTACGAGCAGTACTTC
CDR3aa: CASSPRPRDRKGNSYEQYF

j_gene: TRBJ1-3
abundance: once
d_gene: -
v_gene: TRBV19
CDR3nt: TGTGCCAGCCAACCACCTGGAAACACCATATATTTT
CDR3aa: CASQPPGNTIYF

j_gene: TRBJ1-2
abundance: -
d_gene: -
v_gene: TRBV4-1
CDR3nt: TGCGCCAGCAGCCAAGAGGCAGGGAAATATGGCTACACCTTC
CDR3aa: CASSQEAGKYGYTF

j_gene: TRBJ2-7
abundance: -
d_gene: -
v_gene: TRBV11-1
CDR3nt: TGTGCCAGCAGCCACTGGACAAGATACTCCTACGAGCAGTACTTC
CDR3aa: CASSHWTRYSYEQYF

j_gene: TRBJ2-3
abundance: -
d_gene: TRBD1
v_gene: TRBV11-2
CDR3nt: TGTGCCAGCAGCGCCCGGGACAGGGTCACCGCAGATACGCAGTATTTT
CDR3aa: CASSARDRVTADTQYF

j_gene: TRBJ2-2
abundance: -
d_gene: -
v_gene: TRBV4-1
CDR3nt: TGCGCCAGCAGCCAAGTTGGAGGGCGGCGGACCGGGGAGCTGTTTTTT
CDR3aa: CASSQVGGRRTGELFF

j_gene: TRBJ2-1
abundance: -
d_gene: TRBD2
v_gene: TRBV30
CDR3nt: TGTGCCTGGAGTGCCTATAGCGGGAGGTTTTACAATGAGCAGTTCTTC
CDR3aa: CAWSAYSGRFYNEQFF

j_gene: TRBJ2-3
abundance: -
d_gene: TRBD2
v_gene: TRBV7-2
CDR3nt: TGTGCCAGCAGCTTAGCGGCGGGGGGCACTAGCACAGATACGCAGTATTTT
CDR3aa: CASSLAAGGTSTDTQYF

j_gene: TRBJ2-5
abundance: -
d_gene: -
v_gene: TRBV4-2
CDR3nt: TGTGCCAGCAGCCTTTCGAACAGAGGAGAGACCCAGTACTTC
CDR3aa: CASSLSNRGETQYF

j_gene: TRBJ1-1
abundance: -
d_gene: -
v_gene: TRBV29-1
CDR3nt: TGCAGCGCTATAACGGGGAGGAACACTGAAGCTTTCTTT
CDR3aa: CSAITGRNTEAFF

j_gene: TRBJ2-5
abundance: -
d_gene: -
v_gene: TRBV5-6
CDR3nt: TGTGCCAGCAGCTTGGGCAGCGGTATTGGGACCCAGTACTTC
CDR3aa: CASSLGSGIGTQYF

j_gene: TRBJ2-5
abundance: -
d_gene: -
v_gene: TRBV5-1
CDR3nt: TGCGCCAGCAGCTTGGACCAAGAGACCCAGTACTTC
CDR3aa: CASSLDQETQYF

j_gene: TRBJ1-4
abundance: -
d_gene: -
v_gene: TRBV30
CDR3nt: TGTGCCTGGAGTGTCCCGGGGAGTGAAAAACTGTTTTTT
CDR3aa: CAWSVPGSEKLFF

j_gene: TRBJ1-1
abundance: -
d_gene: -
v_gene: TRBV7-9
CDR3nt: TGTGCCAGCAGCTCCCGACGCCTGACAAGTATGAACACTGAAGCTTTCTTT
CDR3aa: CASSSRRLTSMNTEAFF

j_gene: TRBJ2-1
abundance: -
d_gene: -
v_gene: TRBV12-5
CDR3nt: TGTGCTAGTGGGGAGTCGCCGCCGTGGAATGAGCAGTTCTTC
CDR3aa: CASGESPPWNEQFF

j_gene: TRBJ2-1
abundance: -
d_gene: -
v_gene: TRBV5-1
CDR3nt: TGCGCCAGCAGCTTGGAGGTCGTGAACTCCTACAATGAGCAGTTCTTC
CDR3aa: CASSLEVVNSYNEQFF

j_gene: TRBJ1-3
abundance: -
d_gene: TRBD1
v_gene: TRBV30
CDR3nt: TGTGCCTGGAGGGAACACCCTGGACAGGTGGGAGCTGGAAACACCATATATTTT
CDR3aa: CAWREHPGQVGAGNTIYF

j_gene: TRBJ2-1
abundance: -
d_gene: TRBD2
v_gene: TRBV14
CDR3nt: TGTGCCAGCAGCTCACCGGGACTAGCGGTATATGAGCAGTTCTTC
CDR3aa: CASSSPGLAVYEQFF

j_gene: TRBJ2-1
abundance: -
d_gene: TRBD2
v_gene: TRBV6-6
CDR3nt: TGTGCCACTCAGAAACTAGCGGGAGGAGGGAATGAGCAGTTCTTC
CDR3aa: CATQKLAGGGNEQFF

j_gene: TRBJ1-4
abundance: -
d_gene: -
v_gene: TRBV2
CDR3nt: TGTGCCAGCAGTGGGAGGGGAAGCACTAATGAAAAACTGTTTTTT
CDR3aa: CASSGRGSTNEKLFF

j_gene: TRBJ2-3
abundance: few
d_gene: TRBD2
v_gene: TRBV11-3
CDR3nt: TGTGCCAGCAGCGCAGGACTAGCGACAGATACGCAGTATTTT
CDR3aa: CASSAGLATDTQYF

j_gene: TRBJ2-7
abundance: -
d_gene: -
v_gene: TRBV2
CDR3nt: TGTGCCAGCGCCCAACTGAGCTCCTACGAGCAGTACTTC
CDR3aa: CASAQLSSYEQYF

j_gene: TRBJ1-1
abundance: -
d_gene: -
v_gene: TRBV6-5
CDR3nt: TGTGCCAGCAGTTACAGGAAGAGCCAACAAGCTTTCTTT
CDR3aa: CASSYRKSQQAFF

j_gene: TRBJ2-1
abundance: -
d_gene: TRBD2
v_gene: TRBV11-2
CDR3nt: TGTGCCAGCAGCTTAGCCCCTAGCGGGAGATATGAGCAGTTCTTC
CDR3aa: CASSLAPSGRYEQFF

j_gene: TRBJ1-1
abundance: -
d_gene: -
v_gene: TRBV6-6
CDR3nt: TGTGCCAGCAGCCGCACAGGGAACACTGAAGCTTTCTTT
CDR3aa: CASSRTGNTEAFF

j_gene: TRBJ2-6
abundance: -
d_gene: TRBD2
v_gene: TRBV7-6
CDR3nt: TGTGCCAGCAGCTTCACCCGGACTAGCGGGAGACTGCCTGGGGCCAACGTCCTGACTTTC
CDR3aa: CASSFTRTSGRLPGANVLTF

j_gene: TRBJ1-2
abundance: -
d_gene: -
v_gene: TRBV13
CDR3nt: TGTGCCAGCAGCTTTCGGGACCAACCCCCGATTAACTATGGCTACACCTTC
CDR3aa: CASSFRDQPPINYGYTF

j_gene: TRBJ2-7
abundance: -
d_gene: TRBD2
v_gene: TRBV28
CDR3nt: TGTGCCAGCAGTCCGACCGGACTAGCGGGATCTTACGAGCAGTACTTC
CDR3aa: CASSPTGLAGSYEQYF